One T cell receptor (beta chain) is described in this entry. The data were obtained in a study of PD-1 and CTLA-4 blockade in melanoma. In germline, CDR1 is MNHNS, CDR2 SASEGT. The CDR3 extends over 16 amino acids. Trimming pared 3 bases from V and 1 base from J, leaving 12 bases between. Produced via immunoSEQ multiplex PCR; TCRdb's table is partial and in-frame only. The profile shows some 29,000 clones, about 89% of them singletons. The source of this sequence is a human donor with melanoma. The V and J genes are TRBV6-1 and TRBJ2-2; D may match TRBD1 or TRBD2 (6 bases each). This material consisted of CD8+ T cells from peripheral blood, taken before anti-PD-1 treatment. The CDR3: CASSDYGGLNTGELFF. The CDR3 DNA reads as TGTGCCAGCAGTGACTACGGGGGCCTGAACACCGGGGAGCTGTTTTTT.